This T cell receptor beta chain is drawn from a study of response to subunit inactivated influenza vaccine. The CDR3 covers 15 residues. Germline lookup yields CDR1 MNHNS and CDR2 SASEGT. Trimming cost V 5 bases and J 9 bases; bases outside gene matches: 11. Note on this clonotype: No antigen is known for it.

Using its own MiXCR run on the RT-PCR reads, TCRdb lists one record per CDR3 protein. Of just under 250,000 distinct CDR3 sequences in the sample, less than 15% are singletons; the top ten hold 7.8%. Findings and limits, study-wide: Authors suggested each seasonal flu vaccination may recruit only limited numbers of new T cells.

The chain combines TRBV6-1 with TRBJ2-1; 9 nucleotides agree with TRBD2. This clonotype was sampled from a man aged 45-65 years who received an inactivated influenza vaccine. The specimen was non-naive T cells sorted from PBMCs, collected about 14 days before vaccination. The CDR3 sequence is CASSPIAGVYGEQFF. The CDR3 DNA is TGTGCCAGCAGTCCAATAGCGGGAGTATACGGTGAGCAGTTCTTC.